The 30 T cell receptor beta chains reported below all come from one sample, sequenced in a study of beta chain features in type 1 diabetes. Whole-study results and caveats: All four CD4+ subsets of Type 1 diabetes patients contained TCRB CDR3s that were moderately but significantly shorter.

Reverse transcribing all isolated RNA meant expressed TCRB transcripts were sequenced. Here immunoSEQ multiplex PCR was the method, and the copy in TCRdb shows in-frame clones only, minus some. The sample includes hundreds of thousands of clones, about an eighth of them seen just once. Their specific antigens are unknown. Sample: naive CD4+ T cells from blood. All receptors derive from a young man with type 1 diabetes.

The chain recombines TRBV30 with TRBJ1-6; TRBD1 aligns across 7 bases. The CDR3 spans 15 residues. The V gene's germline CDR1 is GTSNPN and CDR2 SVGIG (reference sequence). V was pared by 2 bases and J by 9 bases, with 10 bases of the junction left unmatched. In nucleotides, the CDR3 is TGTGCCTGGAGTCCCAGGGGGTCAGGCGGTTCACCCCTCCACTTT. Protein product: CAWSPRGSGGSPLHF.

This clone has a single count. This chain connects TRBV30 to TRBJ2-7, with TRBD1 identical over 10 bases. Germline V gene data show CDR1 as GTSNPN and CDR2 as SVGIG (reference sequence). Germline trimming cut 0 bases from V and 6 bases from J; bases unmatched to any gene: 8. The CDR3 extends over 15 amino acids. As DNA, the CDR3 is TGTGCCTGGAGTGTACAGGGACAGGGGTTTTCCGAGCAGTACTTC. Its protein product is CAWSVQGQGFSEQYF.

CDR3 region: CSVEGSGGNTIYF. CDR3 DNA sequence: TGCAGCGTTGAAGGCTCAGGGGGAAACACCATATATTTT. The chain links TRBV29-1 to TRBJ1-3; D is possibly TRBD1 (5 bases). Germline-derived CDR1 and CDR2 are SQVTM and ANQGSEA. V lost 1 base and J 4 bases, leaving 8 bases between the germline ends. The CDR3 consists of 13 residues.

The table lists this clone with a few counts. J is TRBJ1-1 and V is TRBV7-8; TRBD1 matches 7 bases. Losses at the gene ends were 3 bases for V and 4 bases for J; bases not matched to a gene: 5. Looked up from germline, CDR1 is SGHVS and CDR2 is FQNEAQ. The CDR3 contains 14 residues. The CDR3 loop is CASSFYRGGTEAFF. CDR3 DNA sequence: TGTGCCAGCAGCTTTTACAGGGGTGGCACTGAAGCTTTCTTT.

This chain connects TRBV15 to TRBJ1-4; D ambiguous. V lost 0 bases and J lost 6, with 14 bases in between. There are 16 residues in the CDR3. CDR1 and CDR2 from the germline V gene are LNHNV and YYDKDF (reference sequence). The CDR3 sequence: CATSRETRLGYEKLFF. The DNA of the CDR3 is TGTGCCACCAGCAGAGAAACACGGCTTGGATATGAAAAACTGTTTTTT.

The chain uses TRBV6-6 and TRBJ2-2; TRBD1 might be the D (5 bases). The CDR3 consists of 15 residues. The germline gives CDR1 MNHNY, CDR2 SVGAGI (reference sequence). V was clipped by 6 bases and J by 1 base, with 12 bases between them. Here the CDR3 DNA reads TGTGCCAGCAGACAGGTACCCAAGAACACCGGGGAGCTGTTTTTT. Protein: CASRQVPKNTGELFF.

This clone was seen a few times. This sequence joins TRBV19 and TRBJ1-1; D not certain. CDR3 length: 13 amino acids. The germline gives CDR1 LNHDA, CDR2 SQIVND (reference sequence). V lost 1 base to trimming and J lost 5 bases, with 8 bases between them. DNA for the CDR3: TGTGCCAGTAGTATAGCTAAAGGGACTGAAGCTTTCTTT. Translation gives CASSIAKGTEAFF.

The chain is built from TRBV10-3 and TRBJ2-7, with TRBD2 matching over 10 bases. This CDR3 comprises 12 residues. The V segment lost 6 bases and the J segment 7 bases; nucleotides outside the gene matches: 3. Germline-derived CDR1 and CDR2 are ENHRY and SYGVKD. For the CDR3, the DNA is TGTGCCATCAGCGAGGGACTAGCGGAGCAGTACTTC. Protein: CAISEGLAEQYF.

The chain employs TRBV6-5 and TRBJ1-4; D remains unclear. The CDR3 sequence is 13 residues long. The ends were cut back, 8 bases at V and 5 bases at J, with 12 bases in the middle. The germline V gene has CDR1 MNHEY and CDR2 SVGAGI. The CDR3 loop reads CASRGSGNEKLFF. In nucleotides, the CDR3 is TGTGCCAGCCGTGGCTCGGGAAATGAAAAACTGTTTTTT.

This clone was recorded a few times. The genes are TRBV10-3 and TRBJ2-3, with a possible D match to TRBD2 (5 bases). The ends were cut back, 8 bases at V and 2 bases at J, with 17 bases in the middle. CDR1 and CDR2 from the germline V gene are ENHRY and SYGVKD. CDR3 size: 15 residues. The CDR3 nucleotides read TGTGCCATCGGAGAAACTAGTTTAGTCACAGATACGCAGTATTTT. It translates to CAIGETSLVTDTQYF.

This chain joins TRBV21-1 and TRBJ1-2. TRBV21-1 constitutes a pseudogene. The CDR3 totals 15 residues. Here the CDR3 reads CASSIRPHSGYGYTF. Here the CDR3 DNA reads TGTGCCAGCAGCATAAGACCCCACTCGGGGTATGGCTACACCTTC.

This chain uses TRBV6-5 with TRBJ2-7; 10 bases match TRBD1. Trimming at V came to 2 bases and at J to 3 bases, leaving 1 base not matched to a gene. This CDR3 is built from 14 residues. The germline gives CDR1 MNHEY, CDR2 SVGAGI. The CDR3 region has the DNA TGTGCCAGCAGTTACGGGGACAGGGGCTACGAGCAGTACTTC. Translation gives CASSYGDRGYEQYF.

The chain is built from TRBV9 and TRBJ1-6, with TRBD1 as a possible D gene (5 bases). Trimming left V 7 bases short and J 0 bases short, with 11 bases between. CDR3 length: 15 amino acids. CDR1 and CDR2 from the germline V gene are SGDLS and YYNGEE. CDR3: CASGGSSSYNSPLHF. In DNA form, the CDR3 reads TGTGCCAGCGGGGGGTCAAGCTCCTATAATTCACCCCTCCACTTT.

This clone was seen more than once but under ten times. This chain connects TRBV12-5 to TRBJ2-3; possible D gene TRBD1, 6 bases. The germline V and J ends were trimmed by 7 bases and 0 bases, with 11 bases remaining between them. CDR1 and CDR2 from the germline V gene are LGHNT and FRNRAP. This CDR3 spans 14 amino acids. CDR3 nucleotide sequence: TGTGCTAGTGCCGCTGGACAGAGCACAGATACGCAGTATTTT. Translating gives CASAAGQSTDTQYF.

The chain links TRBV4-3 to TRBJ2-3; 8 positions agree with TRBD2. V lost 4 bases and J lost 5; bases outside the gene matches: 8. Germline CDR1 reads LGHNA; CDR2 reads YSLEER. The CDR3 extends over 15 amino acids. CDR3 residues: CASSLQRGLGDTQYF. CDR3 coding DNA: TGCGCCAGCAGCCTCCAGCGGGGGCTCGGAGATACGCAGTATTTT.

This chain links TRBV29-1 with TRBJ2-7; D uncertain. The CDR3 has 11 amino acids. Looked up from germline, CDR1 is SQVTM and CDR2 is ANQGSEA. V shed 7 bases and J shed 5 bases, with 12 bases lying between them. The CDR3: CSGAFGDEQYF. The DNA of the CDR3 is TGCAGCGGGGCCTTTGGGGACGAGCAGTACTTC.

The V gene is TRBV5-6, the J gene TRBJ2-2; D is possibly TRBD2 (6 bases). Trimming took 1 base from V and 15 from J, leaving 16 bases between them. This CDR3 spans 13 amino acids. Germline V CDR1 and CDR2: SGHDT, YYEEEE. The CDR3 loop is CASSLKSYGGMFF. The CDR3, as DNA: TGTGCCAGCAGCTTGAAATCCTACGGAGGGATGTTTTTT.

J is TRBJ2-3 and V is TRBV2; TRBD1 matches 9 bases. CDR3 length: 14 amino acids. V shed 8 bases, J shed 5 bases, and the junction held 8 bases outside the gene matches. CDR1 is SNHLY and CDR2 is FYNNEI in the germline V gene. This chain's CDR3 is CASPQGAPKDTQYF. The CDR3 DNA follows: TGTGCCAGCCCACAGGGGGCCCCCAAAGATACGCAGTATTTT.

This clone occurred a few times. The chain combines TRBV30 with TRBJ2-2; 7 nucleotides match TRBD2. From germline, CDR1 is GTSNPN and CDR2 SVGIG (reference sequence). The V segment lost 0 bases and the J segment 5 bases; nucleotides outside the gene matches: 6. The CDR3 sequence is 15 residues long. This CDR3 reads CAWSVAGVRTGELFF. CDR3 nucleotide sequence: TGTGCCTGGAGTGTGGCGGGAGTGCGGACCGGGGAGCTGTTTTTT.

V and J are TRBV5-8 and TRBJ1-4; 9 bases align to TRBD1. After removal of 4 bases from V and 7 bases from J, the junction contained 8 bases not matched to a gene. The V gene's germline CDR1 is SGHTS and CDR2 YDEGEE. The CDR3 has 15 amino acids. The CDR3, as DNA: TGTGCCAGCAGCCTCGGGACAGGGAGGTCTGAAAAACTGTTTTTT. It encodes CASSLGTGRSEKLFF.

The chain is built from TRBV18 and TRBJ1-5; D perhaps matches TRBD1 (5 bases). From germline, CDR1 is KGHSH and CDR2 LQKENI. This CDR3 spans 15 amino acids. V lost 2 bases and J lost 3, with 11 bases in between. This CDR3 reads CASSPGAGNNQPQHF. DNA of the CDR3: TGTGCCAGCTCACCAGGGGCAGGGAACAATCAGCCCCAGCATTTT.

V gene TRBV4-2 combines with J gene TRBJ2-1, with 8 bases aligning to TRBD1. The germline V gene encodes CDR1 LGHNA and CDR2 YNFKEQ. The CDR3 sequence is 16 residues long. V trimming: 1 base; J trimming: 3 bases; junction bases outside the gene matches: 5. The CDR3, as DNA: TGTGCCAGCAGCCAAGTAGACAGGGGCTACTACAATGAGCAGTTCTTC. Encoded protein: CASSQVDRGYYNEQFF.

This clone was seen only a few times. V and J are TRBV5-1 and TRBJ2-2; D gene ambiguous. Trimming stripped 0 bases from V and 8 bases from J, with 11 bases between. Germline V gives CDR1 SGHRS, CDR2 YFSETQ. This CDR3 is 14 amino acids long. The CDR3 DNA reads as TGCGCCAGCAGCTTGGAAGACATTAAAGGGGAGCTGTTTTTT. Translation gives CASSLEDIKGELFF.

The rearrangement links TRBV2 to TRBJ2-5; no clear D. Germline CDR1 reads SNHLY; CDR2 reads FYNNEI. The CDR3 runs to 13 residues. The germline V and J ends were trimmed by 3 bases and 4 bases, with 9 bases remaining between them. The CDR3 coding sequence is TGTGCCAGCAGTGATAATGTGCGAGAGACCCAGTACTTC. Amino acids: CASSDNVRETQYF.

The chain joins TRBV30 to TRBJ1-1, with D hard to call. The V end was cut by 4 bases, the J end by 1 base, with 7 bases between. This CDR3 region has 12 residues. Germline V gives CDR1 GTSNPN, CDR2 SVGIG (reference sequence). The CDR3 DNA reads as TGTGCCTGGAAGAGGGCGAACACTGAAGCTTTCTTT. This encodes CAWKRANTEAFF.

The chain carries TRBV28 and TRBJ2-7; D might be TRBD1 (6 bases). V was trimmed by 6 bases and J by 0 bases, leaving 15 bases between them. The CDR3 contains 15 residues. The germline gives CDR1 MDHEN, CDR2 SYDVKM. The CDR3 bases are TGTGCCAGCAGAGCCACCGGGACAACCTCCTACGAGCAGTACTTC. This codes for CASRATGTTSYEQYF.

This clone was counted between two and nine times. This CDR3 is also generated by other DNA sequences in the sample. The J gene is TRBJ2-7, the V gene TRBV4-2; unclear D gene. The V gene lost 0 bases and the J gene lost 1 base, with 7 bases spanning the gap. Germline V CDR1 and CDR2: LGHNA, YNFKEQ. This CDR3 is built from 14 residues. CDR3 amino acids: CASSQDRTSYEQYF. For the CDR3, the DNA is TGTGCCAGCAGCCAAGATCGGACGTCCTACGAGCAGTACTTC.

As DNA, the CDR3 is TGTGCCGGTAGGGGGAGCACCTACAATGAGCAGTTCTTC. The encoded protein is CAGRGSTYNEQFF. This rearrangement joins TRBV21-1 to TRBJ2-1; whether TRBD1, the table's D call, matches the DNA was not checked. TRBV21-1 is a known pseudogene. This CDR3 spans 13 amino acids.

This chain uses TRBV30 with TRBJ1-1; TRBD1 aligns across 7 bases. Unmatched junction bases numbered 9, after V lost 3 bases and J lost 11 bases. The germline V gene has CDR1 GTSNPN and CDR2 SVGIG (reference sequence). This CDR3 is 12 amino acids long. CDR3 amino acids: CAWSPPTGWAFF. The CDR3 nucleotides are TGTGCCTGGAGCCCCCCGACAGGGTGGGCTTTCTTT.

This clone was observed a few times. The CDR3 DNA reads as TGCAGCATAACCGGGACAGGCCTCACAGATACGCAGTATTTT. Its protein is CSITGTGLTDTQYF. The rearrangement uses TRBV29-1 and TRBJ2-3, with 8 bases matching TRBD1. Germline CDR1 SQVTM, CDR2 ANQGSEA. Germline trimming cut 8 bases from V and 2 bases from J; bases unmatched to any gene: 9. This CDR3 is built from 14 residues.